The clone carrying this T cell receptor beta chain came up many times. Antigen: not known. These data belong to a study of CD8+CD57+ T cells in acquired aplastic anemia. Study-wide background: Sorted CD4+ and CD8+ cells yielded DNA averaging roughly 3.3 ug. Study observations and caveats: The study identified twenty-nine CD8+ CDR3 sequences shared by patients and controls.

V shed 5 bases and J 5 bases; nucleotides not matched to a gene: 8. Germline assignment: CDR1 SGHDT and CDR2 YYEEEE. The CDR3 length is 14 residues. CDR3 and TCR beta VDJ profiling relied on a genomic DNA template. A single record per CDR3 protein comes from TCRdb applying MiXCR to the reads. The table lists some 280,000 distinct CDR3 sequences, roughly 50% of them singletons. The J gene is TRBJ2-5, the V gene TRBV5-6; TRBD1 aligns across 8 bases. Material for sequencing was sorted CD4+, CD8+, or CD8+CD57+ T cells (not recorded which) from PBMCs. The clonotype was recovered from a human donor with severe aplastic anemia or a healthy control (not recorded which). The CDR3 DNA reads TGTGCCAGCAGTAAGACAGGGGCCCAGGAGACCCAGTACTTC. It yields the protein CASSKTGAQETQYF.